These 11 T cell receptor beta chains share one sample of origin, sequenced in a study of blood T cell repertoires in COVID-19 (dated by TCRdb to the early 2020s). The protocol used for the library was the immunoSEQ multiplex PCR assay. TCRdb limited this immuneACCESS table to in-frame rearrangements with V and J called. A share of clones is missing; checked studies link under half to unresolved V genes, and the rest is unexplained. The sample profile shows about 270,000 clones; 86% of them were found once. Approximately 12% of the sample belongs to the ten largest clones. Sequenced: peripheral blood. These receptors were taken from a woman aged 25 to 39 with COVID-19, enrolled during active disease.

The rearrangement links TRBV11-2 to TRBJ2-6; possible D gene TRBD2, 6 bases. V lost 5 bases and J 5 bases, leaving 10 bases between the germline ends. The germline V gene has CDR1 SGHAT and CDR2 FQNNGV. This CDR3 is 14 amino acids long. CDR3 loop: CASSPTSRANVLTF. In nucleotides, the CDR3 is TGTGCCAGCAGCCCCACTAGCCGGGCCAACGTCCTGACTTTC.

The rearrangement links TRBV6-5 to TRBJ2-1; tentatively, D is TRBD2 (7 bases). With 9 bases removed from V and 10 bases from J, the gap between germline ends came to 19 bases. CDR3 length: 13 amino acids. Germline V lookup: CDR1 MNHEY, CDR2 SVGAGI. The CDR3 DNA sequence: TGTGCCAGTGGGTTGTCTGGGGGGGCAGAGCAGTTCTTC. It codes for CASGLSGGAEQFF.

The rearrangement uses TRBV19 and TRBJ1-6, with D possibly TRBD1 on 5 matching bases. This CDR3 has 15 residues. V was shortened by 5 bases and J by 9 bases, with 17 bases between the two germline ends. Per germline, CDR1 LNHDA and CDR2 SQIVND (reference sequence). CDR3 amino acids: CASSSTQGPSSPLHF. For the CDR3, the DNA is TGTGCCAGTAGTTCCACTCAGGGCCCAAGTTCACCCCTCCACTTT.

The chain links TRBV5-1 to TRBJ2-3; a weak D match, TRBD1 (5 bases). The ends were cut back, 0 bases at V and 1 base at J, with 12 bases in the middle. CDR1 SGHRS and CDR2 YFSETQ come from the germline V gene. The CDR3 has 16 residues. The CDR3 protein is CASSLGGTGGTDTQYF. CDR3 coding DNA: TGCGCCAGCAGCTTGGGAGGTACAGGAGGCACAGATACGCAGTATTTT.

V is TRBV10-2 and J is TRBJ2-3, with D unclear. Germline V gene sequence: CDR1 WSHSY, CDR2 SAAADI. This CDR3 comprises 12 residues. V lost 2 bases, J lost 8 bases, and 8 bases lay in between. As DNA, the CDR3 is TGCGCCAGCAGTGAGACCCTCGGTACGCAGTATTTT. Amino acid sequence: CASSETLGTQYF.

This CDR3 is CASSPSRVLVETQYF. CDR3 bases: TGTGCCAGCTCACCATCCAGGGTTCTGGTAGAGACCCAGTACTTC. The rearrangement uses TRBV18 and TRBJ2-5, with D perhaps TRBD1 (5 bases). The CDR3 spans 15 residues. Germline CDR1 and CDR2: KGHSH and LQKENI. V lost 2 bases to trimming and J lost 4 bases, with 14 bases between them.

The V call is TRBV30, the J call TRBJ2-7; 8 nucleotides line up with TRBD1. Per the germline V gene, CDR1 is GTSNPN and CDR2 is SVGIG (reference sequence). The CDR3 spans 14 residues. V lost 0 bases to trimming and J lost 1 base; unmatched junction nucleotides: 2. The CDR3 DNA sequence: TGTGCCTGGAGTGTCAGGGGGCCTTCCTACGAGCAGTACTTC. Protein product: CAWSVRGPSYEQYF.

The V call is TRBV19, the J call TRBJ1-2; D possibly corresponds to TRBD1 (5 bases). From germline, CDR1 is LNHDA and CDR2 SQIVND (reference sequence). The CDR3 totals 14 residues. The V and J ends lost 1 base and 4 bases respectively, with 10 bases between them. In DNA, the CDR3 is TGTGCCAGTAGTATAGTAGGGGCGCCCTATGGCTACACCTTC. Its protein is CASSIVGAPYGYTF.

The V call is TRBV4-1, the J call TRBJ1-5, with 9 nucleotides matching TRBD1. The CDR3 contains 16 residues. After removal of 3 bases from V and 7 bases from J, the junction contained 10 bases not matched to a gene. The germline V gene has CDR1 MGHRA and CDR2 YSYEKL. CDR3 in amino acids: CASSQGGTGLLQPQHF. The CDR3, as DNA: TGCGCCAGCAGCCAGGGTGGGACAGGGCTCTTACAGCCCCAGCATTTT.

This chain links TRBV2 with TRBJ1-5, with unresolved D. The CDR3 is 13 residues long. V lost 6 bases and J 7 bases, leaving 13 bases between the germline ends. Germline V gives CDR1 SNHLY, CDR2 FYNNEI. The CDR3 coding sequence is TGTGCCAGCAGATACAGCCAACGCCAGCCCCAGCATTTT. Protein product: CASRYSQRQPQHF.

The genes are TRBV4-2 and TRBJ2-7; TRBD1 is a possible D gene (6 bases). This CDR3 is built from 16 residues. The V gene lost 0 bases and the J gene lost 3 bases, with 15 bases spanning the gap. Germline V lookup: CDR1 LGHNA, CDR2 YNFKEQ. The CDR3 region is CASSQEGWGHNYEQYF. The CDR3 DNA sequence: TGTGCCAGCAGCCAAGAGGGGTGGGGACATAACTACGAGCAGTACTTC.